This T cell receptor beta chain was sequenced for a study of blood T cell repertoires in COVID-19. Across the whole study: COVID-19 samples from acute and convalescent phases originated in the United States, Italy and Spain. T cells, B-cell-depleted T cells, or PBMCs provided the cDNA or gDNA that served as material.

The method was immunoSEQ multiplex PCR; TCRdb's version includes in-frame clones alone and lacks a portion of them. The table lists about 270,000 clones, around 87% of them singletons. Per the germline V gene, CDR1 is MNHEY and CDR2 is SMNVEV (reference sequence). J was trimmed by 13 bases and V by 5 bases; bases with no gene match: 7. This CDR3 spans 12 amino acids. Sequenced input: peripheral blood. The V call is TRBV27, the J call TRBJ2-1, with TRBD2 matching over 8 bases. The sequence was obtained from a woman aged 45-60 years with acute or convalescent COVID-19. The CDR3 DNA sequence: TGTGCCAGCAGTCCCCCCGGACTAGCCCAGTTCTTC. It yields the protein CASSPPGLAQFF.